This is a list of T cell receptor beta chains from one sample in a study of blood T cell repertoires in COVID-19. Using immunoSEQ multiplex PCR, the repertoire was profiled, and TCRdb retains in-frame clones only, with some absent. The sample lists over 200,000 clones; about 85% were seen once. Sequenced: peripheral blood. Receptors were obtained from a woman aged 18-30 years who had recovered from COVID-19. The CDR3 runs from the conserved cysteine through the conserved F or W. D genes are given only for firm matches. The size field is filled for only some rows; it gives once, few, many or a size class.

J gene: TRBJ2-7; clone size: .; V gene: TRBV23-1; D gene: .; CDR3 protein: CASSHRRTPYEQYF; CDR3 DNA: TGCGCCAGCAGTCACCGCCGGACACCTTACGAGCAGTACTTC
J gene: TRBJ2-7; clone size: once; V gene: TRBV5-1; D gene: TRBD2; CDR3 protein: CASSRGLAGADEQYF; CDR3 DNA: TGCGCCAGCAGCCGAGGACTAGCGGGAGCCGACGAGCAGTACTTC
J gene: TRBJ1-5; clone size: .; V gene: TRBV28; D gene: .; CDR3 protein: CASSLGRSGYNQPQHF; CDR3 DNA: TGTGCCAGCAGTTTAGGAAGGTCAGGGTACAATCAGCCCCAGCATTTT
J gene: TRBJ2-1; clone size: .; V gene: TRBV30; D gene: TRBD2; CDR3 protein: CAWRAGSGAYNEQFF; CDR3 DNA: TGTGCCTGGAGGGCCGGTAGCGGGGCCTACAATGAGCAGTTCTTC
J gene: TRBJ1-2; clone size: .; V gene: TRBV19; D gene: TRBD1; CDR3 protein: CASMVVTGGGYTF; CDR3 DNA: TGTGCCAGTATGGTAGTGACAGGGGGTGGCTACACCTTC
J gene: TRBJ2-5; clone size: .; V gene: TRBV4-2; D gene: .; CDR3 protein: CASSPTGSQGETQYF; CDR3 DNA: TGTGCCAGCAGCCCCACGGGATCACAGGGAGAGACCCAGTACTTC
J gene: TRBJ1-1; clone size: .; V gene: TRBV5-6; D gene: .; CDR3 protein: CASSMAWNTEAFF; CDR3 DNA: TGTGCCAGCAGCATGGCATGGAACACTGAAGCTTTCTTT
J gene: TRBJ2-7; clone size: .; V gene: TRBV4-3; D gene: .; CDR3 protein: CASSQVRTHYEQYF; CDR3 DNA: TGCGCCAGCAGCCAAGTAAGGACACATTACGAGCAGTACTTC
J gene: TRBJ1-4; clone size: .; V gene: TRBV2; D gene: .; CDR3 protein: CAITTQRGSRNEKLFF; CDR3 DNA: TGTGCTATCACCACCCAAAGGGGCAGCCGGAATGAAAAACTGTTTTTT
J gene: TRBJ2-5; clone size: once; V gene: TRBV6-1; D gene: TRBD1; CDR3 protein: CASSEGTGVLETQYF; CDR3 DNA: TGTGCCAGCAGTGAAGGGACAGGGGTCTTGGAGACCCAGTACTTC
J gene: TRBJ2-6; clone size: once; V gene: TRBV29-1; D gene: .; CDR3 protein: CSVGTSSGANVLTF; CDR3 DNA: TGCAGCGTTGGGACAAGCTCTGGGGCCAACGTCCTGACTTTC
J gene: TRBJ2-1; clone size: .; V gene: TRBV7-9; D gene: TRBD2; CDR3 protein: CASRHQVPSGGYNEQFF; CDR3 DNA: TGTGCCAGCAGGCACCAAGTCCCCAGCGGGGGATACAATGAGCAGTTCTTC
J gene: TRBJ2-2; clone size: .; V gene: TRBV28; D gene: .; CDR3 protein: CASSLLERTGELFF; CDR3 DNA: TGTGCCAGCAGTTTATTGGAGAGGACCGGGGAGCTGTTTTTT
J gene: TRBJ2-7; clone size: .; V gene: TRBV4-2; D gene: TRBD2; CDR3 protein: CASAEDSTSGLYEQYF; CDR3 DNA: TGTGCCAGCGCGGAGGATTCGACTAGCGGACTTTACGAGCAGTACTTC
J gene: TRBJ2-7; clone size: .; V gene: TRBV30; D gene: .; CDR3 protein: CAWTRGRVSRGGYEQYF; CDR3 DNA: TGTGCCTGGACGAGGGGCAGGGTATCTAGGGGAGGTTACGAGCAGTACTTC
J gene: TRBJ1-5; clone size: few; V gene: TRBV18; D gene: .; CDR3 protein: CASSPSQGPLGNQPQHF; CDR3 DNA: TGTGCCAGCTCACCATCCCAGGGTCCCTTGGGCAATCAGCCCCAGCATTTT
J gene: TRBJ1-1; clone size: .; V gene: TRBV6-6; D gene: .; CDR3 protein: CASSYDSGYTEAFF; CDR3 DNA: TGTGCCAGCAGTTACGATTCAGGGTACACTGAAGCTTTCTTT
J gene: TRBJ2-7; clone size: .; V gene: TRBV4-2; D gene: TRBD2; CDR3 protein: CASSHLQGGGTYEQYF; CDR3 DNA: TGTGCCAGCAGCCACCTCCAGGGCGGGGGAACTTACGAGCAGTACTTC
J gene: TRBJ2-6; clone size: .; V gene: TRBV19; D gene: .; CDR3 protein: CASSPQGGSGANVLTF; CDR3 DNA: TGTGCCAGTAGTCCACAGGGGGGGTCTGGGGCCAACGTCCTGACTTTC
J gene: TRBJ1-1; clone size: once; V gene: TRBV9; D gene: .; CDR3 protein: CASSTRREGNTEAFF; CDR3 DNA: TGTGCCAGCAGCACCCGAAGGGAGGGGAACACTGAAGCTTTCTTT
J gene: TRBJ1-2; clone size: .; V gene: TRBV6-2/TRBV6-3; D gene: TRBD1; CDR3 protein: CASSYSRGRIFANYGYTF; CDR3 DNA: TGTGCCAGCAGTTACTCGAGGGGGCGAATTTTTGCAAACTATGGCTACACCTTC
J gene: TRBJ2-7; clone size: .; V gene: TRBV4-1; D gene: .; CDR3 protein: CASSRLASSYEQYF; CDR3 DNA: TGCGCCAGCAGCCGCCTAGCGTCTTCCTACGAGCAGTACTTC
J gene: TRBJ1-4; clone size: .; V gene: TRBV27; D gene: TRBD1; CDR3 protein: CASSRGQGYNEKLFF; CDR3 DNA: TGTGCCAGCAGTAGGGGGCAGGGGTACAATGAAAAACTGTTTTTT
J gene: TRBJ2-7; clone size: .; V gene: TRBV29-1; D gene: TRBD1; CDR3 protein: CSVAAGTAYEQYF; CDR3 DNA: TGCAGCGTTGCGGCCGGGACAGCCTACGAGCAGTACTTC
J gene: TRBJ2-1; clone size: .; V gene: TRBV9; D gene: .; CDR3 protein: CAAERGTYNEQFF; CDR3 DNA: TGTGCCGCGGAACGAGGGACCTACAATGAGCAGTTCTTC
J gene: TRBJ2-2; clone size: .; V gene: TRBV6-5; D gene: TRBD1; CDR3 protein: CASSYGTGRLFF; CDR3 DNA: TGTGCCAGCAGTTACGGGACAGGGAGGCTGTTTTTT
J gene: TRBJ2-1; clone size: .; V gene: TRBV27; D gene: TRBD1; CDR3 protein: CASSLNDRDGEQFF; CDR3 DNA: TGTGCCAGCAGTTTGAACGACAGGGATGGTGAGCAGTTCTTC
J gene: TRBJ2-4; clone size: .; V gene: TRBV20-1; D gene: .; CDR3 protein: CSARDQANQYF; CDR3 DNA: TGCAGTGCTAGAGATCAAGCAAACCAGTACTTC
J gene: TRBJ2-7; clone size: .; V gene: TRBV4-1; D gene: .; CDR3 protein: CASSQVGYEQYF; CDR3 DNA: TGCGCCAGCAGCCAAGTCGGCTACGAGCAGTACTTC
J gene: TRBJ2-7; clone size: .; V gene: TRBV5-6; D gene: .; CDR3 protein: CASSLTASYEQYF; CDR3 DNA: TGTGCCAGCAGCTTGACAGCCTCCTACGAGCAGTACTTC
J gene: TRBJ1-4; clone size: .; V gene: TRBV6-6; D gene: .; CDR3 protein: CASRDTGRDEKLFF; CDR3 DNA: TGTGCCAGCAGGGACACAGGGAGAGACGAAAAACTGTTTTTT
J gene: TRBJ1-5; clone size: few; V gene: TRBV5-1; D gene: .; CDR3 protein: CASSWFPQGNQPQHF; CDR3 DNA: TGCGCCAGCAGCTGGTTCCCCCAGGGAAATCAGCCCCAGCATTTT
J gene: TRBJ2-2; clone size: once; V gene: TRBV27; D gene: .; CDR3 protein: CASSLVGRGVTGELFF; CDR3 DNA: TGTGCCAGCAGTTTAGTTGGGAGGGGGGTGACCGGGGAGCTGTTTTTT
J gene: TRBJ1-1; clone size: .; V gene: TRBV5-6; D gene: .; CDR3 protein: CASSLPQDTGWVNTEAFF; CDR3 DNA: TGTGCCAGCAGCTTGCCACAGGACACTGGATGGGTGAACACTGAAGCTTTCTTT
J gene: TRBJ2-5; clone size: .; V gene: TRBV2; D gene: .; CDR3 protein: CASTYPLRGETQYF; CDR3 DNA: TGTGCCAGCACTTACCCTCTTCGGGGGGAGACCCAGTACTTC
J gene: TRBJ1-3; clone size: .; V gene: TRBV4-1; D gene: TRBD1; CDR3 protein: CASSGYRGDTIYF; CDR3 DNA: TGCGCCAGCAGCGGCTACAGGGGGGACACCATATATTTT
J gene: TRBJ2-7; clone size: once; V gene: TRBV30; D gene: TRBD1; CDR3 protein: CAWGRGKRHEQYF; CDR3 DNA: TGTGCCTGGGGCAGGGGGAAGCGTCACGAGCAGTACTTC